This T cell receptor (beta chain) originates from a study of T cell clones after liver transplantation. Clones were read by immunoSEQ multiplex PCR, and TCRdb kept only the in-frame ones, dropping some. This table holds 55,000 to 80,000 clones, 90% found once. CDR3 size: 12 residues. The specimen comprised CD4+ T cells from blood, sampled before liver transplant. The TCR originated in a human donor who received a liver transplant. The chain couples TRBV1 to TRBJ2-3; no DNA check was done on the table's D call, TRBD2. TRBV1 is a pseudogene. CDR3 amino acids: CTSKYCTDTQYF. The CDR3 DNA follows: TGCACCAGCAAATACTGCACAGATACGCAGTATTTT.